This T cell receptor (beta chain) was recorded in a study of blood T cell repertoires in COVID-19. Study at large: Some COVID-19 samples were acute and others convalescent; all came from the United States, Italy and Spain.

Methods used by the authors: By means of reference gene primer amplification, nucleated cell counts were estimated. Clones were sequenced by immunoSEQ multiplex PCR, and TCRdb holds only the in-frame ones, with some missing. Clone size and the V and J calls come from that table; the DNA yielded D and trimming. The sample shows some 240,000 clones, approximately 90% of them seen only once. The CDR3 is 13 amino acids. V shed 2 bases and J shed 4 bases, with 7 bases lying between them. The germline gives CDR1 SGDLS, CDR2 YYNGEE. Material for sequencing was peripheral blood. The V call is TRBV9, the J call TRBJ2-1; possibly TRBD1 for D (5 bases). The receptor comes from a man in his sixties who had recovered from COVID-19. The CDR3 DNA reads as TGTGCCAGCAGCGTGAGACAGTACAATGAGCAGTTCTTC. It translates to CASSVRQYNEQFF.